This T cell receptor (beta chain) originates from a study of blood T cell repertoires in COVID-19. Overall study context: Donors in the United States, Italy and Spain gave samples during acute or convalescent COVID-19. From T cells, B-cell-depleted T cells, or PBMCs came the material, which was cDNA or gDNA.

The table lists this clone with a few counts. CDR3 length equals 15 residues. V lost 5 bases to trimming and J lost 1 base; unmatched junction nucleotides: 8. Per germline, CDR1 SGHVS and CDR2 FNYEAQ. Only in-frame clones appear in the TCRdb table, and some are missing; sequencing was by immunoSEQ multiplex PCR. Among 360,000 or so clones, 90% were seen once, and the ten largest hold around 7%. The chain uses TRBV7-6 and TRBJ2-7; 7 positions match TRBD1. The sequence came from a young man with active or convalescent COVID-19. Sequenced material: peripheral blood. The CDR3 bases are TGTGCCAGCAGCGAAACAGGGGAAGGTTCCTACGAGCAGTACTTC. Amino acids: CASSETGEGSYEQYF.